Listed here is a single T cell receptor beta chain. Germline CDR1 and CDR2: KGHSH and LQKENI. V dropped 1 base and J dropped 0; count of bases not matched to a gene: 8. CDR3 length: 17 amino acids. Libraries were prepared by immunoSEQ multiplex PCR; TCRdb keeps only in-frame clonotypes and omits some of them. The sample carries under 250,000 clones, over 65% recorded once. Participant ages covered about 18 to 90 years across 20 to 25 US areas. Clinical history reported by participants formed the basis on which cohorts were assigned. The data stem from a study of blood T cell repertoires in COVID-19. Study context: Sources were T cells, B-cell-depleted T cells, or PBMCs; the material itself was cDNA or gDNA.

The sequence derives from a woman aged 60-75 years who had recovered from COVID-19. Sequencing was carried out using PBMCs or T cells enriched from blood (not recorded which). The gene calls are TRBV18 and TRBJ1-1; 7 nucleotides match TRBD1. The CDR3 bases are TGTGCCAGCTCACCACGACAGGGCCTTGAAATGAACACTGAAGCTTTCTTT. It encodes CASSPRQGLEMNTEAFF.